This T cell receptor beta chain was obtained from a study of TET2 disruption in CD19-targeted CAR T cells (dated by TCRdb to the late 2010s). About the study as a whole: The number of samples was determined by the original clinical trial design and by which samples were available, and no additional inclusion criteria were applied.

Results and caveats for the whole study, not just this receptor: The conclusions drawn about the patient's CAR T cells were based on extensive analysis of just one subject.

Trimming costs V 7 bases and J 3 bases, and their ends lie 11 bases apart. The germline V gene encodes CDR1 SEHNR and CDR2 FQNEAQ (reference sequence). From cysteine to phenylalanine, the CDR3 is 13 amino acids long. Shown are 30 bases from within the CDR3, in frame from base 1. Taken with the paper, the label for treatment or condition translates to: autologous CTL019 cells: CD19 CAR with 4-1BB and CD3 zeta domains. TCR zeta and 4-1BB costimulatory signaling domains were built into the CD19 CAR. T cells for CTL019 manufacturing were collected from peripheral blood by means of leukapheresis. The DNeasy Blood and Tissue Kit was used to extract genomic DNA from pre-infusion T cells, peripheral blood, or sorted post-infusion T cells. TCR beta chain deep sequencing was performed with the immunoSEQ assay. The original methods were these. Only productive TCR beta rearrangements went into calculating clonotype frequencies. Not all clones reach the TCRdb copy of this immuneACCESS table, which keeps in-frame sequences only. Checked studies attribute under half of the gap to unresolved V genes and leave the rest unexplained. V and J calls and clone size follow that table, whereas D and trimming were derived from the DNA. The sample table includes under 30,000 clones. Under 2.5% of the sample belongs to the ten largest clones.

In regard to this clone: It lacks a known antigen. The read terminates 3 residues ahead of where the CDR3 ends, so the germline J gene completes it.

The TCR comes from a man in his 70s with chronic lymphocytic leukemia. The source was CD8- CAR+ T cells sorted from cultured blood T cells, collected for CD19 CAR T cell therapy. What the cell subset or site label conveys for this sample: CD8-negative CAR-positive T cells from the infusion product. The chain employs TRBV7-9 and TRBJ2-3; the D segment could be TRBD2, given 5 matching bases. The CDR3 protein is CASTTRGTDTQYF. CDR3 DNA (partial): TGTGCCAGCACCACAAGAGGGACAGATACG.